This T cell receptor beta chain derives from a study of cytomegalovirus exposure and HLA in healthy donors. Study-wide points: The dataset shows that most TCR sequences were rare, while some public TCRs occurred in many donors. Three chains tied to CMV proved CMV antigen-specific in vitro. Evidence from a later analysis indicated that most CMV-associated TCR beta chains looked HLA-restricted.

This PCR relied on a set of 60 Vbeta primers and 13 Jbeta primers. Profiling relied on immunoSEQ multiplex PCR, and the TCRdb table lists in-frame clones only, not all of them. This sample yields fewer than 130,000 clones, of which 74% are seen a single time; around 2.5% belongs to the top ten. Note on this clone: The antigen remains undetermined.

V trimming: 0 bases; J trimming: 5 bases; junction bases outside the gene matches: 8. The germline V gene encodes CDR1 SGHNT and CDR2 YYREEE (reference sequence). The CDR3 is 17 residues long. This sequence joins TRBV5-4 and TRBJ2-3, with 11 nucleotides matching TRBD2. The clonotype was recovered from a man aged 50 or older in good health and CMV-seropositive. The material sequenced was PBMCs. The CDR3 loop reads CASSLVSLAGGLDTQYF. In DNA, the CDR3 is TGTGCCAGCAGCTTGGTATCTCTAGCGGGGGGTTTAGATACGCAGTATTTT. The full variable domain, with the rest looked up from reference TRBV5-4 and TRBJ2-3, is ETGVTQSPTHLIKTRGQQVTLRCSSQSGHNTVSWYQQALGQGPQFIFQYYREEENGRGNFPPRFSGLQFPNYSSELNVNALELDDSALYLCASSLVSLAGGLDTQYFGPGTRLTVL.